Presented here are 9 T cell receptor beta chains from one specimen sequenced in a study of T-cell reconstitution after alpha-beta-depleted transplantation in children (dated by TCRdb to the mid-2010s). The library was generated by PCR. Data came from an Illumina HiSeq 2500. To normalize quantification of the TCRbeta repertoire, the TCR libraries were built with molecular barcoding that relied on unique molecular identifiers. TCRdb redid the processing of the public reads, applying fastp at Q25 and MiXCR, and retained in-frame beta chains. Rows are combined by CDR3 protein, so each entry shows the most common genes and DNA. In this sample the table shows about 490,000 distinct CDR3 sequences, roughly a tenth of which occur a single time. The top ten hold around 2% of the sample. The treatment or condition label of this sample denotes: allogeneic hematopoietic cell transplantation with graft depleted of TCRalphabeta T cells and CD19 B cells.

The sample consisted of PBMCs, taken before TCRalphabeta/CD19-depleted stem cell transplant. The receptors here all came from a child aged 2-15 years with inherited bone marrow failure, due to receive a stem cell transplant.

This clonotype was observed at least ten times. The V call is TRBV20-1, the J call TRBJ2-5; TRBD2 matches 15 bases. V shed 6 bases and J 5 bases; nucleotides not matched to a gene: 10. The CDR3 loop spans 16 amino acids. The germline V gene has CDR1 DFQATT and CDR2 SNEGSKA (reference sequence). CDR3 loop: CSAPVGTSGRMETQYF. The CDR3 nucleotides read TGCAGTGCCCCGGTTGGGACTAGCGGGAGGATGGAGACCCAGTACTTC.

In this sample, this clonotype turned up many times. This chain uses TRBV7-9 with TRBJ2-1, with D possibly being TRBD2 (6 bases). V was trimmed by 11 bases and J by 9 bases, leaving 20 bases between them. CDR1 and CDR2 from the germline V gene are SEHNR and FQNEAQ (reference sequence). The length of the CDR3 is 13 residues. The CDR3 DNA follows: TGTGCCGGCACCACGGACTACCTCCCTGAGCAGTTCTTC. This gives the protein CAGTTDYLPEQFF.

This clonotype has ten or more counts. This chain connects TRBV19 to TRBJ2-2; D is perhaps TRBD2 (5 bases). Germline assignment: CDR1 LNHDA and CDR2 SQIVND (reference sequence). The CDR3 contains 14 residues. Trimming removed 6 bases at V and 4 bases at J, with 12 bases between. DNA for the CDR3: TGTGCCAGTAGCTCCCCGGGAAGCACCGGGGAGCTGTTTTTT. It yields the protein CASSSPGSTGELFF.

There are many counts of this clonotype. V usage is TRBV7-9 and J usage is TRBJ2-2; 7 nucleotides match TRBD2. With V trimmed by 2 bases and J by 3 bases, 6 bases remained unmatched. This CDR3 has 16 residues. Germline-derived CDR1 and CDR2 are SEHNR and FQNEAQ (reference sequence). The CDR3 DNA sequence: TGTGCCAGCAGCTTACGGGCTAGCGGCTACACCGGGGAGCTGTTTTTT. Amino acid sequence: CASSLRASGYTGELFF.

This rearrangement joins TRBV24-1 to TRBJ2-5; D perhaps matches TRBD2 (6 bases). V gave up 6 bases and J gave up 2 bases, with 9 bases separating them. CDR1 KGHDR and CDR2 SFDVKD come from the germline V gene. There are 13 residues in the CDR3. The CDR3 reads CATSPGLQETQYF. CDR3 nucleotides: TGTGCCACCAGTCCGGGACTGCAAGAGACCCAGTACTTC.

The chain links TRBV12-3 or TRBV12-4 to TRBJ2-7, with no clear D. The CDR3 is made up of 14 amino acids. The V and J ends lost 2 bases and 1 base respectively, with 9 bases between them. In DNA form, the CDR3 reads TGTGCCAGCAGTTTACGACTGCCTTCCTACGAGCAGTACTTC. It codes for CASSLRLPSYEQYF.

The sample holds a few counts of this clonotype. The V call is TRBV30, the J call TRBJ2-1, with 9 bases fitting TRBD2. V lost 1 base and J lost 2; bases outside the gene matches: 9. Germline V CDR1 and CDR2: GTSNPN, SVGIG (reference sequence). The CDR3 loop spans 17 amino acids. The CDR3 DNA sequence: TGTGCCTGGAGTGAGGGGTTAGCGGGGGTTGCCTACAATGAGCAGTTCTTC. Translated, it gives CAWSEGLAGVAYNEQFF.

This clonotype was picked up many times. The junction departs from germline at one end; a sequencing error may be responsible. The rearrangement links TRBV7-7 to TRBJ2-2, with D unresolved. This CDR3 region has 13 residues. CDR1 and CDR2 (germline): SSHAT, FNYEAQ (reference sequence). CDR3 in amino acids: CASSLGPAGELFF. The DNA of the CDR3 is TGTGCTAGCAGCTTAGGACCGGCCGGGGAGCTGTTTTTT.

This clonotype showed up many times. The rearrangement links TRBV7-8 to TRBJ1-1; TRBD1 matches 10 bases. The J segment lost 6 bases and the V segment lost 5 bases, leaving 6 bases of the junction unmatched. Germline values: CDR1 SGHVS, CDR2 FQNEAQ. The CDR3 has 14 amino acids. The CDR3 coding sequence is TGTGCCAGCAGCCTGACAGGGGGCTGGTCTGAAGCTTTCTTT. Its protein is CASSLTGGWSEAFF.